These T cell receptor beta chains were read from a single sample in a study of identifying expanded T cells in peripheral blood. Sequenced by immunoSEQ multiplex PCR; TCRdb stores in-frame clones only, minus some. The repertoire holds about 100,000 clones, over 75% seen once, with just over 5.5% in the top ten. Source material: blood. The receptors shown here come from a person aged 18-69 years in good health. Both conserved end residues are part of each CDR3. A D gene is named only where the DNA matches it firmly. Only part of the rows carry a size: once, few, many, or a class if the clone is expanded.

>TRBJ1-2|NA|TRBV10-3|NA
CAISPDNYGYTF
TGTGCCATCAGTCCTGATAACTATGGCTACACCTTC
>TRBJ2-1|NA|TRBV20-1|NA
CSASDNEVQFF
TGCAGTGCGAGCGACAACGAAGTGCAGTTCTTC
>TRBJ2-1|NA|TRBV9|TRBD2
CASSVGGTRFYEQFF
TGTGCCAGCAGCGTAGGTGGGACTAGGTTCTATGAGCAGTTCTTC
>TRBJ1-1|few|TRBV4-2|NA
CASSQDRGTEAFF
TGTGCCAGCAGCCAAGATCGGGGCACTGAAGCTTTCTTT
>TRBJ1-2|NA|TRBV5-5|TRBD1
CASRGTVFDYGYTF
TGTGCCAGCAGGGGGACAGTATTCGACTATGGCTACACCTTC
>TRBJ2-7|NA|TRBV19|TRBD1
CASSIGPRGTGRYEQYF
TGTGCCAGTAGTATAGGACCCCGAGGGACAGGCCGCTACGAGCAGTACTTC
>TRBJ2-1|NA|TRBV9|TRBD2
CASSVGLAGGSKYNEQFF
TGTGCCAGCAGCGTAGGACTAGCGGGCGGCTCGAAATACAATGAGCAGTTCTTC
>TRBJ1-1|NA|TRBV5-1|TRBD1
CASSFVGQGQNTEAFF
TGCGCCAGCAGCTTTGTGGGACAGGGACAGAACACTGAAGCTTTCTTT
>TRBJ2-1|NA|TRBV11-3|TRBD2
CASSPRLAGAIEQFF
TGTGCCAGCAGCCCCCGACTAGCGGGAGCTATTGAGCAGTTCTTC
>TRBJ1-4|NA|TRBV11-2|NA
CASSLGHGGPNEKLFF
TGTGCCAGCAGCTTAGGACATGGGGGGCCTAATGAAAAACTGTTTTTT
>TRBJ2-5|once|TRBV20-1|NA
CSGDWVGTQYF
TGCAGTGGGGACTGGGTCGGGACCCAGTACTTC
>TRBJ2-3|NA|TRBV4-1|NA
CASSQEGGYTDTQYF
TGCGCCAGCAGCCAAGAGGGCGGCTACACAGATACGCAGTATTTT
>TRBJ2-6|NA|TRBV30|NA
CAWNRPGTPKFSGANVLTF
TGTGCCTGGAACCGCCCCGGGACACCCAAGTTCTCTGGGGCCAACGTCCTGACTTTC
>TRBJ2-1|NA|TRBV19|TRBD2
CASSISGAFYNEQFF
TGTGCCAGTAGTATTAGCGGGGCCTTCTACAATGAGCAGTTCTTC
>TRBJ2-7|NA|TRBV6-6|TRBD1
CASSMAGTGPYEQYF
TGTGCCAGCAGTATGGCCGGGACAGGTCCCTACGAGCAGTACTTC
>TRBJ2-1|once|TRBV4-2|TRBD2
CASSQEAGVAYNEQFF
TGTGCCAGCAGCCAAGAAGCGGGAGTCGCCTACAATGAGCAGTTCTTC
>TRBJ1-5|NA|TRBV19|NA
CASSIGFNRDNQPQHF
TGTGCCAGTAGTATTGGTTTCAACAGGGACAATCAGCCCCAGCATTTT
>TRBJ1-1|NA|TRBV11-2|TRBD1
CASSSFQGVSTEAFF
TGTGCCAGCAGCTCGTTCCAGGGGGTGAGCACTGAAGCTTTCTTT
>TRBJ2-7|many|TRBV2|TRBD1
CASSGSTGRAYEQYF
TGTGCCAGCAGTGGTTCGACAGGGAGAGCCTACGAGCAGTACTTC
>TRBJ1-5|NA|TRBV2|TRBD1
CASSDWDRGAGNQPQHF
TGTGCCAGCAGTGACTGGGACAGGGGGGCTGGCAATCAGCCCCAGCATTTT
>TRBJ2-3|NA|TRBV7-5|NA
CVRSPTGLLSTDTQYF
TGTGTCAGAAGCCCGACGGGACTCCTTTCAACAGATACGCAGTATTTT
>TRBJ2-7|once|TRBV27|TRBD1
CASSFRRGGQGKVYEQYF
TGTGCCAGCAGTTTTCGCCGGGGGGGACAGGGGAAAGTGTACGAGCAGTACTTC
>TRBJ2-5|once|TRBV15|NA
CATSRSPGVQETQYF
TGTGCCACCAGCAGAAGTCCCGGGGTTCAAGAGACCCAGTACTTC
>TRBJ2-2|once|TRBV12-5|NA
CASGPRTGYGELFF
TGTGCTAGTGGGCCGAGAACAGGGTACGGGGAGCTGTTTTTT
>TRBJ2-3|NA|TRBV19|NA
CASMGRAGSTDTQYF
TGTGCCAGTATGGGGAGAGCGGGCTCCACAGATACGCAGTATTTT
>TRBJ1-1|NA|TRBV5-1|NA
CASRVGGGTNTEAFF
TGCGCCAGCAGAGTGGGTGGCGGGACGAACACTGAAGCTTTCTTT
>TRBJ2-4|NA|TRBV6-5|NA
CASAQGGLGKNIQYF
TGTGCCAGCGCCCAAGGGGGACTTGGCAAAAACATTCAGTACTTC
>TRBJ2-2|NA|TRBV27|NA
CASRGNTGELFF
TGTGCCAGCAGAGGCAACACCGGGGAGCTGTTTTTT
>TRBJ2-7|NA|TRBV14|TRBD1
CASSQEETGIRYEQYF
TGTGCCAGCAGCCAAGAGGAGACAGGGATTCGCTACGAGCAGTACTTC
>TRBJ1-1|NA|TRBV6-5|NA
CASSYLQGTEAFF
TGTGCCAGCAGTTACTTACAGGGCACTGAAGCTTTCTTT
>TRBJ2-1|NA|TRBV5-1|NA
CASSLRAEYNEQFF
TGCGCCAGCAGCTTACGGGCAGAATACAATGAGCAGTTCTTC
>TRBJ2-2|NA|TRBV10-3|NA
CAIKGAEYTGELFF
TGTGCCATCAAGGGTGCAGAATACACCGGGGAGCTGTTTTTT
>TRBJ2-5|NA|TRBV7-6|NA
CASTRGRLYGETQYF
TGTGCCAGCACCCGGGGGCGTCTCTACGGGGAGACCCAGTACTTC